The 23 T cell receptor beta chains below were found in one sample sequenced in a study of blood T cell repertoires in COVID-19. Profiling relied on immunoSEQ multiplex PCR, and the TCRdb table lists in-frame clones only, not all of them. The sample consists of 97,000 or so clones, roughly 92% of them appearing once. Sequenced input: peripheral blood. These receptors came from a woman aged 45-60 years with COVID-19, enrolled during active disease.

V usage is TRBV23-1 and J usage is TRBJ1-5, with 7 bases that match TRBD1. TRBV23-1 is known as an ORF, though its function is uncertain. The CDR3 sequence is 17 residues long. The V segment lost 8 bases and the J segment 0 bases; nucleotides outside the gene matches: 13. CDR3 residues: CASASFEQGPSNQPQHF. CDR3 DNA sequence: TGCGCCAGCGCCTCCTTTGAACAGGGGCCTAGCAATCAGCCCCAGCATTTT.

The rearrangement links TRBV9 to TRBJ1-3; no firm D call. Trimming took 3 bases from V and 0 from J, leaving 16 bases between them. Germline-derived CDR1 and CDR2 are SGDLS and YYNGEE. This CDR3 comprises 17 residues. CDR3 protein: CASSGNPTTGSGNTIYF. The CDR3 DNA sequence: TGTGCCAGCAGCGGGAACCCGACCACGGGCTCTGGAAACACCATATATTTT.

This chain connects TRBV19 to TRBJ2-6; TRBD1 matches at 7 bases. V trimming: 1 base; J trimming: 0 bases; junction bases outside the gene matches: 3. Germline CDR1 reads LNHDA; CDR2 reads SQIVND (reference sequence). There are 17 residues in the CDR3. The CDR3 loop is CASSIGRQGSGANVLTF. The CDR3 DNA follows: TGTGCCAGTAGTATAGGTCGACAGGGCTCTGGGGCCAACGTCCTGACTTTC.

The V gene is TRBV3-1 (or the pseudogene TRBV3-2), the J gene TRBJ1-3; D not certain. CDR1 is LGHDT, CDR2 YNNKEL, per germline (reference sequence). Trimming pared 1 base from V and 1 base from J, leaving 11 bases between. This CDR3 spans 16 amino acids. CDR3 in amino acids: CASSQVRTRSGNTIYF. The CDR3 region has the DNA TGTGCCAGCAGCCAAGTTCGTACGAGGTCTGGAAACACCATATATTTT.

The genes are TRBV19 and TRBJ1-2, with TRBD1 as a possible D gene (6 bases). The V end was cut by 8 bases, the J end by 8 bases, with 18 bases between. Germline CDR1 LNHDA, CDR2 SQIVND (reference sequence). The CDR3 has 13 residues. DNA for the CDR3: TGTGCCAGTTCCGCCGGGAGGGGGGGCGGCTACACCTTC. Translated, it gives CASSAGRGGGYTF. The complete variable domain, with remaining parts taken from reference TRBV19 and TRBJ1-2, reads DGGITQSPKYLFRKEGQNVTLSCEQNLNHDAMYWYRQDPGQGLRLIYYSQIVNDFQKGDIAEGYSVSREKKESFPLTVTSAQKNPTAFYLCASSAGRGGGYTFGSGTRLTVV.

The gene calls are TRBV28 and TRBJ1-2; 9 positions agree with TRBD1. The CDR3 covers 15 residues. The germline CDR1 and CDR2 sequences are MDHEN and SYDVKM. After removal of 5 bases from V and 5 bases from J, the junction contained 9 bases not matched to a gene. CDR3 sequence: CASSPTGQGTYGYTF. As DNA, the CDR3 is TGTGCCAGCAGTCCGACGGGACAGGGCACTTATGGCTACACCTTC.

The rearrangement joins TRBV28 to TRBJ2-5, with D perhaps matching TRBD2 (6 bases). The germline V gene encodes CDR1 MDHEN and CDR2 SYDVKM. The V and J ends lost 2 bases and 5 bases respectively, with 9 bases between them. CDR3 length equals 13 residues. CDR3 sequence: CASSLGGRETQYF. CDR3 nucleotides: TGTGCCAGCAGTTTAGGGGGGAGGGAGACCCAGTACTTC.

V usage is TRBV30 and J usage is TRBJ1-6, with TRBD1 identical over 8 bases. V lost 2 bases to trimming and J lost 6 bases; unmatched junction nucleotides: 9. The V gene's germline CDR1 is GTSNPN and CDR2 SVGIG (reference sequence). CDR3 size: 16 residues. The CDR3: CAWSTDRGTGNSPLHF. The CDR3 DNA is TGTGCCTGGAGTACCGACAGGGGTACGGGTAATTCACCCCTCCACTTT. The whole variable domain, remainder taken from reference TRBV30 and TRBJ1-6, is SQTIHQWPATLVQPVGSPLSLECTVEGTSNPNLYWYRQAAGRGLQLLFYSVGIGQISSEVPQNLSASRPQDRQFILSSKKLLLSDSGFYLCAWSTDRGTGNSPLHFGNGTRLTVT.

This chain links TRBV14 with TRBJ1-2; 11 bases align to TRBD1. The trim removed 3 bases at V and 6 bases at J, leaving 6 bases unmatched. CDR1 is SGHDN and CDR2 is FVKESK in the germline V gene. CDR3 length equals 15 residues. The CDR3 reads CASSHTGTGGNGYTF. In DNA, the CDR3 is TGTGCCAGCAGCCATACCGGGACAGGGGGAAATGGCTACACCTTC.

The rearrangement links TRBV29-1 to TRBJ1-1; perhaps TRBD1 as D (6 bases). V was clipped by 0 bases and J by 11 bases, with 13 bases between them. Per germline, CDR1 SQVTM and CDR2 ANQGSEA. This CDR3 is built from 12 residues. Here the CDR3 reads CSVEEGALRAFF. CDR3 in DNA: TGCAGCGTTGAAGAGGGGGCCCTGCGGGCTTTCTTT.

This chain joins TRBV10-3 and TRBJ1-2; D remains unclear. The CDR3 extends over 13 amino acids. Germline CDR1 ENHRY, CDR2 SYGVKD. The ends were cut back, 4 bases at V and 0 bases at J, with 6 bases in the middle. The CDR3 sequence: CAISGEANYGYTF. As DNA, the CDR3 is TGTGCCATCAGTGGCGAAGCTAACTATGGCTACACCTTC.

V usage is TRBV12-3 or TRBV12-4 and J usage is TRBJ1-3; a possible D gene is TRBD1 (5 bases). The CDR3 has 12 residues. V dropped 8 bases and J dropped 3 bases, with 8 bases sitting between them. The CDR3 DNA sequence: TGTGCCAGCGATACAGGTGGAAACACCATATATTTT. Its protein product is CASDTGGNTIYF.

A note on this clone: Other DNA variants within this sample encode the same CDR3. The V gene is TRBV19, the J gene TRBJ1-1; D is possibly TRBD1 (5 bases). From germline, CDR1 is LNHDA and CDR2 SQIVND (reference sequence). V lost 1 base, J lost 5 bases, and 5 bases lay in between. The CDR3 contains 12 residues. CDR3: CASSIGQTEAFF. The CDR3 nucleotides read TGTGCCAGTAGTATAGGACAGACTGAAGCTTTCTTT. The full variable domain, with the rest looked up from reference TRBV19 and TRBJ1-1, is DGGITQSPKYLFRKEGQNVTLSCEQNLNHDAMYWYRQDPGQGLRLIYYSQIVNDFQKGDIAEGYSVSREKKESFPLTVTSAQKNPTAFYLCASSIGQTEAFFGQGTRLTVV.

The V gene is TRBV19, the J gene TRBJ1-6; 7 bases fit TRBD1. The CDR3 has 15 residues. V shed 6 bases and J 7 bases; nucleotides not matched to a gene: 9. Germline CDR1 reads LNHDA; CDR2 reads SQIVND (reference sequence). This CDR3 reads CASSPPGQKNSPLHF. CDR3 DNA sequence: TGTGCCAGTAGCCCTCCGGGACAGAAGAATTCACCCCTCCACTTT.

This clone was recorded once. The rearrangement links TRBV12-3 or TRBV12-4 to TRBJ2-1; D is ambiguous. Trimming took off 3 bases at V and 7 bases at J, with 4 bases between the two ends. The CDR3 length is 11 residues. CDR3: CASSFQNEQFF. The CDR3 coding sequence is TGTGCCAGCAGTTTCCAGAATGAGCAGTTCTTC.

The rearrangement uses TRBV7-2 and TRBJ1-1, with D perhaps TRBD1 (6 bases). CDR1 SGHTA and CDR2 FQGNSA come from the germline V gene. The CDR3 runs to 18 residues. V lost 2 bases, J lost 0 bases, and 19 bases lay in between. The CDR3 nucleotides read TGTGCCAGCAGCTTATGGGGGCTCGGGGGGCGCGTGAACACTGAAGCTTTCTTT. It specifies CASSLWGLGGRVNTEAFF.

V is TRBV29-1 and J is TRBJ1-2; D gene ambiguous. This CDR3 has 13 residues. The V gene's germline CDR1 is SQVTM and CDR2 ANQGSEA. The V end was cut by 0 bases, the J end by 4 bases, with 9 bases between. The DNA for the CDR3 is TGCAGCGTTGAAGATGGGCAGGTCTATGGCTACACCTTC. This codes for CSVEDGQVYGYTF.

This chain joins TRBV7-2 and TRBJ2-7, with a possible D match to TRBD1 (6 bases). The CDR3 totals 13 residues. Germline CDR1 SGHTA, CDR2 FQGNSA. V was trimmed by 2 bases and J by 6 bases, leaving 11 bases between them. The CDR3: CASSLQGMGEQYF. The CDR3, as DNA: TGTGCCAGCAGCTTACAGGGGATGGGCGAGCAGTACTTC.

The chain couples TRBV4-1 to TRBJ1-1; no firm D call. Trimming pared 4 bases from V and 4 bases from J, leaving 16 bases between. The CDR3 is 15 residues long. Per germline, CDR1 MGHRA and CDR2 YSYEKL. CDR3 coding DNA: TGCGCCAGCAGCCGCACCTTGGGAGGTTCCACTGAAGCTTTCTTT. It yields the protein CASSRTLGGSTEAFF.

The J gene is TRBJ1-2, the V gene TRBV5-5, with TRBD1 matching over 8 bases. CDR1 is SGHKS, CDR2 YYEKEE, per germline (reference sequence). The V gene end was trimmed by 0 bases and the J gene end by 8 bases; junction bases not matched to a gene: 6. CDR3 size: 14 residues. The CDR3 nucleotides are TGTGCCAGCAGCTTGGCAGGTCAGGGGGCAGGCTACACCTTC. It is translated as CASSLAGQGAGYTF. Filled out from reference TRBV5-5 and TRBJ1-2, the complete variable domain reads DAGVTQSPTHLIKTRGQQVTLRCSPISGHKSVSWYQQVLGQGPQFIFQYYEKEERGRGNFPDRFSARQFPNYSSELNVNALLLGDSALYLCASSLAGQGAGYTFGSGTRLTVV.

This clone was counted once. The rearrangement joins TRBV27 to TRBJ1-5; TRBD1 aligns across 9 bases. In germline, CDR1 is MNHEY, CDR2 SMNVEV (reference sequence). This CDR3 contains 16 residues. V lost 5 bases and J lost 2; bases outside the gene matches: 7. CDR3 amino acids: CASSPQGALGNQPQHF. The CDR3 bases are TGTGCCAGCAGTCCACAGGGGGCATTAGGCAATCAGCCCCAGCATTTT.

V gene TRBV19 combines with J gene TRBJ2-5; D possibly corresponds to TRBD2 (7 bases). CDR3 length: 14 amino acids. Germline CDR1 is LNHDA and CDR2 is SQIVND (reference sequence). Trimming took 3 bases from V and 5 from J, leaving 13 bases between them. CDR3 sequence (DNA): TGTGCCAGTAGTATTCTACAGGGAGGGGAGACCCAGTACTTC. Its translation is CASSILQGGETQYF.

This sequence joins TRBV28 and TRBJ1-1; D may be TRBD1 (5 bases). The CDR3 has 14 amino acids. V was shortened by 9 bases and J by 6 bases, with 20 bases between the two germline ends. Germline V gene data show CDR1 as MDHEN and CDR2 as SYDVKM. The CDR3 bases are TGTGCCAGTTCCTTCCTGGTGGGGGGGGCTGAAGCTTTCTTT. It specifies CASSFLVGGAEAFF.